This T cell receptor (beta chain) was recorded in a study of blood T cell repertoires in COVID-19. Across the study: Sites across the United States, Italy and Spain contributed samples from acute and convalescent COVID-19. T cells, B-cell-depleted T cells, or PBMCs provided the cDNA or gDNA that served as material.

Per the original methods: Reference gene primer amplification in the assay estimated nucleated cell counts. Clones were read by immunoSEQ multiplex PCR, and TCRdb kept only the in-frame ones, dropping some. The V and J calls and clone size come from that table; D and trimming were worked out from the DNA. The data show hundreds of thousands of clones, roughly 80% seen once. V trimming: 3 bases; J trimming: 3 bases; junction bases outside the gene matches: 4. The length of the CDR3 is 17 residues. CDR1 is KGHSH and CDR2 is LQKENI in the germline V gene. This TCR came from a woman older than 75 with acute or convalescent COVID-19. Sequenced material: peripheral blood. The V call is TRBV18, the J call TRBJ2-3, with TRBD2 identical over 15 bases. DNA for the CDR3: TGTGCCAGCTCACCTGGACTAGCGGGAGGGGGAACAGATACGCAGTATTTT. Translated, it gives CASSPGLAGGGTDTQYF.